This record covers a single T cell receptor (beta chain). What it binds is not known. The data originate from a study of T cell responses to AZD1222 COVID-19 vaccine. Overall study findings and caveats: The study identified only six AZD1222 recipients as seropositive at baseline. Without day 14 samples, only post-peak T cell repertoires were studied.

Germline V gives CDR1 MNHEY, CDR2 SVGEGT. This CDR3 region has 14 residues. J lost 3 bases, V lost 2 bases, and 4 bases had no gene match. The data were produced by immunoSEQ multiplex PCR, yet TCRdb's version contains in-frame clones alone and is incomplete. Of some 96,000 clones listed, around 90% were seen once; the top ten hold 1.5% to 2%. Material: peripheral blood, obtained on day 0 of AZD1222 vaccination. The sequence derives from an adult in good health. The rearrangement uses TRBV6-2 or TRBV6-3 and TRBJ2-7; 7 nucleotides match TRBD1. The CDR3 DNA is TGTGCCAGCAGTTACGAGCAGGGGGACTACGAGCAGTACTTC. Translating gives CASSYEQGDYEQYF.